This T cell receptor (beta chain) is drawn from a study of blood T cells in healthy people across ages. The study, taken as a whole, reports: Across the age range, TCR beta diversity per million T cells fell in a roughly linear way.

Looked up from germline, CDR1 is DFQATT and CDR2 is SNEGSKA (reference sequence). This CDR3 spans 12 amino acids. This clonotype has more than one count but fewer than ten. The antigen is undetermined. Through a sample-barcoded 5' primer and a J-beta primer mix, a second PCR was run for roughly 7 to 11 cycles. Per-sample output comprised a minimum of 2.5 million paired-end reads containing CDR3. MiXCR, applied by TCRdb to the 5' RACE reads, yields one record per CDR3 protein. This repertoire shows around 800,000 distinct CDR3 sequences, 40% to 50% found once; its top ten account for approximately 19%.

Sequencing input: blood. The source is a man aged 55-75 years in good health. V and J are TRBV20-1 and TRBJ2-5; the D call may be TRBD1 or TRBD2 (5 bases each). The CDR3 DNA reads as TGCAGCACTAGACAGCTACAAGAGACCCAGTACTTC. Amino acids: CSTRQLQETQYF.